The 24 T cell receptor beta chains listed next were all sequenced from one sample in a study of blood T cell repertoires in COVID-19 (dated by TCRdb to the early 2020s). Receptors were amplified or captured by the immunoSEQ multiplex PCR assay. TCRdb mirrors the immuneACCESS table, restricted to in-frame sequences. Some clones are absent from its copies; in checked studies, under half trace to an unresolved V gene, and the reason for the others is unknown. Here the sample has roughly 170,000 clones; 70% to 85% occur a single time. Jointly, the top ten make up roughly 1.2% of the sample. The sample was peripheral blood. The source of these receptors is a man in his fifties or sixties who had recovered from COVID-19.

The chain uses TRBV5-1 and TRBJ1-2; weak D call: TRBD1 (6 bases). Looked up from germline, CDR1 is SGHRS and CDR2 is YFSETQ. The V and J ends lost 4 bases and 4 bases respectively, with 11 bases between them. The length of the CDR3 is 13 residues. CDR3 sequence: CASSPGERYGYTF. CDR3 in DNA: TGCGCCAGCAGCCCAGGGGAACGCTATGGCTACACCTTC.

The V call is TRBV19, the J call TRBJ2-2; TRBD2 agrees at 12 bases. After removal of 5 bases from V and 5 bases from J, the junction contained 12 bases not matched to a gene. CDR1 is LNHDA and CDR2 is SQIVND in the germline V gene (reference sequence). The CDR3 is 18 amino acids. Here the CDR3 reads CASSPRLAGASWTGELFF. CDR3 in DNA: TGTGCCAGTAGTCCCCGACTAGCGGGGGCCTCTTGGACCGGGGAGCTGTTTTTT.

The V and J genes are TRBV27 and TRBJ1-5, with a tentative D call TRBD1 (5 bases). Germline CDR1 is MNHEY and CDR2 is SMNVEV (reference sequence). V was shortened by 6 bases and J by 1 base, with 16 bases between the two germline ends. This CDR3 contains 16 residues. The CDR3 nucleotides are TGTGCCAGCAGCCCTTTAGGGGCAGTCAGCAATCAGCCCCAGCATTTT. Its protein product is CASSPLGAVSNQPQHF.

The table lists this clone with a few counts. This chain connects TRBV6-5 to TRBJ1-2, with TRBD1 matching over 10 bases. Per germline, CDR1 MNHEY and CDR2 SVGAGI. V lost 6 bases to trimming and J lost 8 bases; unmatched junction nucleotides: 6. This CDR3 is built from 13 residues. The CDR3 DNA is TGTGCCAGCAGGCCATCGGGACAGGGGGGCTACACCTTC. It specifies CASRPSGQGGYTF.

V gene TRBV2 combines with J gene TRBJ1-1; D is undetermined. The CDR3 extends over 10 amino acids. Deletions cut 9 bases from V and 10 bases from J, with 12 bases between. The germline CDR1 and CDR2 sequences are SNHLY and FYNNEI. CDR3 DNA: TGTGCCAGGAACGCGGGATCAGCTTTCTTT. Translation gives CARNAGSAFF.

This clone turned up a few times. The CDR3 DNA sequence: TGTGCCAGCAGCCACGGACAGGGCGGCAAAAACATTCAGTACTTC. Translating it yields CASSHGQGGKNIQYF. J is TRBJ2-4 and V is TRBV6-5, with TRBD1 matching 8 bases. Losses at the gene ends were 6 bases for V and 3 bases for J; bases not matched to a gene: 7. The length of the CDR3 is 15 residues. Germline CDR1 MNHEY, CDR2 SVGAGI.

The V call is TRBV6-5, the J call TRBJ1-6, with D maybe TRBD1 (5 bases). V lost 0 bases and J 5 bases, leaving 11 bases between the germline ends. This CDR3 contains 16 residues. Germline V gene data show CDR1 as MNHEY and CDR2 as SVGAGI. The CDR3 coding sequence is TGTGCCAGCAGTTACTCCCAAACAGGTAATAATTCACCCCTCCACTTT. Translation gives CASSYSQTGNNSPLHF.

The table lists this clone with a count of one. The CDR3 sequence: CASSSGKLPEAFF. The DNA of the CDR3 is TGTGCCAGCAGCTCCGGGAAGTTGCCTGAAGCTTTCTTT. The gene calls are TRBV5-4 and TRBJ1-1; D is undetermined. The CDR3 runs to 13 residues. V gave up 3 bases and J gave up 6 bases, with 12 bases separating them. Germline CDR1 reads SGHNT; CDR2 reads YYREEE (reference sequence).

The J gene is TRBJ1-2, the V gene TRBV5-8; D not certain. Germline V CDR1 and CDR2: SGHTS, YDEGEE. The CDR3 sequence is 12 residues long. V shed 4 bases and J shed 4 bases, with 8 bases lying between them. The CDR3 reads CASSLRSYGYTF. The DNA for the CDR3 is TGTGCCAGCAGCCTGCGGAGCTATGGCTACACCTTC.

The V and J genes are TRBV7-2 and TRBJ1-2, with 8 nucleotides matching TRBD1. CDR3 size: 17 residues. Germline-derived CDR1 and CDR2 are SGHTA and FQGNSA. V dropped 1 base and J dropped 0; count of bases not matched to a gene: 7. This CDR3 reads CASSLVLVRGPNYGYTF. CDR3 nucleotide sequence: TGTGCCAGCAGCTTAGTGCTGGTCAGGGGGCCTAACTATGGCTACACCTTC.

This clone came up once. The chain has TRBV7-6 and TRBJ2-7, with D possibly matching TRBD1 (5 bases). Trimming pared 1 base from V and 2 bases from J, leaving 9 bases between. This CDR3 contains 14 residues. CDR1 and CDR2 (germline): SGHVS, FNYEAQ. The CDR3 protein is CASSLVAGPYEQYF. As DNA, the CDR3 is TGTGCCAGCAGCTTAGTAGCAGGGCCCTACGAGCAGTACTTC. Drawing the rest from reference TRBV7-6 and TRBJ2-7, the complete variable domain is GAGVSQSPRYKVTKRGQDVALRCDPISGHVSLYWYRQALGQGPEFLTYFNYEAQQDKSGLPNDRFSAERPEGSISTLTIQRTEQRDSAMYRCASSLVAGPYEQYFGPGTRLTVT.

The chain has TRBV7-2 and TRBJ2-2, with TRBD2 identical over 9 bases. The germline V gene encodes CDR1 SGHTA and CDR2 FQGNSA. V dropped 5 bases and J dropped 2; count of bases not matched to a gene: 6. This CDR3 region has 16 residues. The CDR3 sequence is CASSPLAGTNTGELFF. As DNA, the CDR3 is TGTGCCAGCAGCCCCCTAGCGGGGACCAACACCGGGGAGCTGTTTTTT.

The CDR3 DNA is TGTGCCAGCAGCCACCGGGACAGGGGACCCAATGAGCAGTTCTTC. Translating gives CASSHRDRGPNEQFF. The chain has TRBV11-1 and TRBJ2-1; 10 bases agree with TRBD1. The J segment lost 6 bases and the V segment lost 5 bases, leaving 7 bases of the junction unmatched. The CDR3 has 15 residues. Germline loops: CDR1 SGHAT, CDR2 FQDESV (reference sequence).

This clone was seen just once. The rearrangement joins TRBV2 to TRBJ1-1; 9 nucleotides agree with TRBD1. Trimming took 6 bases from V and 4 from J; bases not matched to a gene: 6. Looked up from germline, CDR1 is SNHLY and CDR2 is FYNNEI. This CDR3 comprises 14 residues. The DNA for the CDR3 is TGTGCCAGCAGCGAAACAGGGGGCGGCACTGAAGCTTTCTTT. Amino acid sequence: CASSETGGGTEAFF.

The chain combines TRBV7-2 with TRBJ2-7, with D unclear. The V gene lost 1 base and the J gene lost 2 bases, with 6 bases spanning the gap. This CDR3 has 13 residues. Germline V gene lookup returns CDR1 SGHTA and CDR2 FQGNSA. The CDR3 here is CASSLGAPYEQYF. In nucleotides, the CDR3 is TGTGCCAGCAGCTTAGGGGCCCCCTACGAGCAGTACTTC.

Here the CDR3 reads CASSVGSGGFTDTQYF. The CDR3 DNA sequence: TGTGCCAGCAGCGTAGGTAGCGGGGGGTTCACAGATACGCAGTATTTT. This chain connects TRBV9 to TRBJ2-3, with 10 bases fitting TRBD2. CDR1 is SGDLS, CDR2 YYNGEE, per germline. The CDR3 totals 16 residues. The V and J ends lost 0 bases and 2 bases, in that order; junction bases with no gene match: 3.

This clone was counted many times. The chain links TRBV19 to TRBJ2-1; 10 bases are a match to TRBD2. J was trimmed by 7 bases and V by 4 bases; bases with no gene match: 10. The CDR3 extends over 16 amino acids. The germline gives CDR1 LNHDA, CDR2 SQIVND (reference sequence). This CDR3 reads CASSTPSGGARNEQFF. The CDR3 nucleotides are TGTGCCAGTAGTACCCCCAGCGGGGGGGCTCGTAATGAGCAGTTCTTC.

This chain uses TRBV13 with TRBJ2-4; D ambiguous. CDR1 and CDR2 (germline): PRHDT, FYEKMQ (reference sequence). Trimming took 1 base from V and 7 from J, leaving 5 bases between them. This CDR3 contains 12 residues. CDR3 DNA sequence: TGTGCCAGCAGCTTAGCTAGGAACATTCAGTACTTC. Translation: CASSLARNIQYF.

The genes are TRBV18 and TRBJ1-1; tentative D call: TRBD1 (6 bases). Trimming removed 3 bases at V and 4 bases at J, with 9 bases between. Germline V gene data show CDR1 as KGHSH and CDR2 as LQKENI. The CDR3 length is 13 residues. CDR3 protein: CASSPGRGTEAFF. In DNA form, the CDR3 reads TGTGCCAGCTCACCCGGCAGGGGCACTGAAGCTTTCTTT.

V gene TRBV5-1 combines with J gene TRBJ2-7; 10 bases are shared with TRBD2. The germline V gene has CDR1 SGHRS and CDR2 YFSETQ. The ends lost 4 bases at V and 3 bases at J; junction bases unmatched: 4. CDR3 length equals 14 residues. CDR3 loop: CASSQLAGSYEQYF. Here the CDR3 DNA reads TGCGCCAGCAGCCAACTAGCGGGGAGCTACGAGCAGTACTTC.

The genes are TRBV18 and TRBJ1-2; 7 nucleotides line up with TRBD1. The CDR3 runs to 16 residues. After removal of 2 bases from V and 5 bases from J, the junction contained 11 bases not matched to a gene. CDR1 is KGHSH and CDR2 is LQKENI in the germline V gene. CDR3 DNA: TGTGCCAGCTCACCATTGACAGGGCACGAGCTTTATGGCTACACCTTC. Translation: CASSPLTGHELYGYTF.

The CDR3 here is CASTVSRGETQYF. The DNA for the CDR3 is TGTGCCAGCACCGTAAGTCGGGGAGAGACCCAGTACTTC. The rearrangement links TRBV12-3 or TRBV12-4 to TRBJ2-5; perhaps TRBD2 as D (5 bases). The CDR3 consists of 13 residues. V gave up 7 bases and J gave up 4 bases, with 13 bases separating them.

V is TRBV5-1 and J is TRBJ2-3; TRBD1 agrees at 7 bases. CDR1 is SGHRS and CDR2 is YFSETQ in the germline V gene. The J segment lost 0 bases and the V segment lost 7 bases, leaving 8 bases of the junction unmatched. The CDR3 is made up of 15 amino acids. The CDR3: CASRQGTSSTDTQYF. The DNA for the CDR3 is TGCGCCAGCCGACAGGGAACGTCGAGCACAGATACGCAGTATTTT.

The V gene is TRBV6-6, the J gene TRBJ2-3; 9 bases align to TRBD1. The CDR3 is 16 residues long. Per the germline V gene, CDR1 is MNHNY and CDR2 is SVGAGI (reference sequence). Unmatched junction bases numbered 15, after V lost 11 bases and J lost 3 bases. The DNA of the CDR3 is TGTGCCGCAGGGGACAGGGCTAGAGTCGGGACAGATACGCAGTATTTT. It yields the protein CAAGDRARVGTDTQYF.